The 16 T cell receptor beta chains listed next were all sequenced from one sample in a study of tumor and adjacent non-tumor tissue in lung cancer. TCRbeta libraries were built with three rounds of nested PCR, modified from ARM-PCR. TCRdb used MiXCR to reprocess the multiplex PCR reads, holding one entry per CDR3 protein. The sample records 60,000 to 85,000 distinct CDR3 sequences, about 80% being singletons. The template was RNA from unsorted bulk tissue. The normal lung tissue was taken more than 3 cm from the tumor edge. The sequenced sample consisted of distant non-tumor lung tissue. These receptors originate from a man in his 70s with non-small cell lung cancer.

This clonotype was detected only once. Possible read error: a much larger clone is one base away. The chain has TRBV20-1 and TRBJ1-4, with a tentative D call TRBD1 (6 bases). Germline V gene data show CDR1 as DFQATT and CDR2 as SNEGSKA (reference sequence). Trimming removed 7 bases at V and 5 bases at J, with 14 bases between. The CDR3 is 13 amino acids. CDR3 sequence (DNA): TGCAGTGACACCGGGACAAAAAATGAAAAACTGTTTTTT. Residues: CSDTGTKNEKLFF.

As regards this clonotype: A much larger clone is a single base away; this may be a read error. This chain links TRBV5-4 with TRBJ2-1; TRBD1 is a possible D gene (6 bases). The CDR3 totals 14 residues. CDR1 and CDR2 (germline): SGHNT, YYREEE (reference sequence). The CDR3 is CTSSQIDRYNEQFF. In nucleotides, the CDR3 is TGTACCAGCAGCCAAATTGACAGGTACAATGAGCAGTTCTTC.

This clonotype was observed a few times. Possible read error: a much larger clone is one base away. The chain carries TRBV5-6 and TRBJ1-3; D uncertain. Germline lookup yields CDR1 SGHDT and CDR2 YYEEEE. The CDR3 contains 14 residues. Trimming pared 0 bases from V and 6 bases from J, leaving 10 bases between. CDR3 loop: CASSLGLRENTIYF. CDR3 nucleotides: TGTGCCAGCAGCTTGGGACTGAGGGAAAACACCATATATTTT.

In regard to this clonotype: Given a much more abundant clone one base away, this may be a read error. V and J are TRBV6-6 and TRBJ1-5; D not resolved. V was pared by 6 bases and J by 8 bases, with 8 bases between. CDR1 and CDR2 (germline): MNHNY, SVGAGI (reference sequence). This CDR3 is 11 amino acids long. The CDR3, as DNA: TGTGCCAGCAGGCTAGGAAAGCCCCAGCATTTT. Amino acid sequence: CASRLGKPQHF.

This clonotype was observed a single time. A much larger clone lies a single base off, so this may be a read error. DNA of the CDR3: TGTGCCAGCAGTTATCTGGGAGGGAGGAACGGGGAGCTGTTTTTT. Amino acids: CASSYLGGRNGELFF. The chain combines TRBV6-6 with TRBJ2-2, with TRBD2 identical over 7 bases. The V segment lost 3 bases and the J segment 7 bases; nucleotides outside the gene matches: 8. The germline V gene encodes CDR1 MNHNY and CDR2 SVGAGI (reference sequence). This CDR3 is 15 amino acids long.

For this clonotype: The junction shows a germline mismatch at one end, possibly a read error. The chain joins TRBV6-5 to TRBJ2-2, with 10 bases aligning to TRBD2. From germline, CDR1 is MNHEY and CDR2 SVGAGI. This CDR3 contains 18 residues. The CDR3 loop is CASSLGGELAGNTGELLF. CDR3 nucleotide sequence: TGTGCCAGCAGCCTAGGTGGGGAACTAGCGGGGAACACCGGGGAGCTGTTATTT.

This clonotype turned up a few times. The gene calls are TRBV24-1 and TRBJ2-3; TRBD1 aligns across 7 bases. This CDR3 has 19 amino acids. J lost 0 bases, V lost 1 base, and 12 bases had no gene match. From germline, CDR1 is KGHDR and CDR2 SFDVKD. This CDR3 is CATSDFRPRGRYSTDTQYF. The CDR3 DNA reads TGTGCCACCAGTGATTTTCGCCCGAGGGGGCGTTACAGCACAGATACGCAGTATTTT.

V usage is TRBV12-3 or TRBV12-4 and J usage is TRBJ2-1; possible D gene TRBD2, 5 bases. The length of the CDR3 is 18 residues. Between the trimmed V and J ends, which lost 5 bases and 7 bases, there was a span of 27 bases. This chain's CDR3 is CASSHSFSAVGGYNEQFF. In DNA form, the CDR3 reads TGTGCCAGCAGTCATTCGTTTAGCGCGGTCGGTGGGTATAATGAGCAGTTCTTC.

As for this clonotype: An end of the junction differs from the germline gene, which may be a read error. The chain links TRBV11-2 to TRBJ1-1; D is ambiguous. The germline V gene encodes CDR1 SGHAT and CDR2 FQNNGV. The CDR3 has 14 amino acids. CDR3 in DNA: TGTGCTAGCAGCCGGACGACGGTTTACGATGAAGCTTTCTTT. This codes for CASSRTTVYDEAFF.

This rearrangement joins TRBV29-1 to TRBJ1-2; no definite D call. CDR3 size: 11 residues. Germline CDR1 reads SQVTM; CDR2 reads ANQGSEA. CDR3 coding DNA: TGCTGCGCTATCGTTAACTATGGCTACACCTTC. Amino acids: CCAIVNYGYTF.

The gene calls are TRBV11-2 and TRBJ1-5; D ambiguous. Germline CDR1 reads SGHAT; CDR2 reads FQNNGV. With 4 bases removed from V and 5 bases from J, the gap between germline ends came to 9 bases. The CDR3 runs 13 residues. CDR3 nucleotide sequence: TGTGCCAGCAGCTATAGTGGGGATCAGCCCCAGCATTTT. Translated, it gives CASSYSGDQPQHF.

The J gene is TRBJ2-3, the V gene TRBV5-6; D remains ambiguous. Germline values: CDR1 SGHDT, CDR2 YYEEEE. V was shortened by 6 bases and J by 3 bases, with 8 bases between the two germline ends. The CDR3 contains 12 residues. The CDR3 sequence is CASILRTDTQYF. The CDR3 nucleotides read TGTGCCAGCATCCTTAGAACAGATACGCAGTATTTT.

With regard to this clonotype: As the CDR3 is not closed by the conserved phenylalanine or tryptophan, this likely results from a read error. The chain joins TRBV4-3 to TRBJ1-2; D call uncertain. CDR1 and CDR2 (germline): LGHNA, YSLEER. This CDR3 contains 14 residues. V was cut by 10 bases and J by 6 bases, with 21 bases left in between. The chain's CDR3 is CANSQDVGGDGYTS. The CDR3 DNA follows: TGCGCCAATAGCCAAGATGTGGGCGGAGATGGCTACACCTCC.

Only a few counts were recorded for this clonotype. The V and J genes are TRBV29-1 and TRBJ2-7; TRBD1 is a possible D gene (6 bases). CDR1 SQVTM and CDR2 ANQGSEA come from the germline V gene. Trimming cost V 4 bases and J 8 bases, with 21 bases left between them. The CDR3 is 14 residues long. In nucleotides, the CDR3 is TGCAGCGTTGCAGAGTCGACAGGAACTTACAAGCAGTACTTC. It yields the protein CSVAESTGTYKQYF.

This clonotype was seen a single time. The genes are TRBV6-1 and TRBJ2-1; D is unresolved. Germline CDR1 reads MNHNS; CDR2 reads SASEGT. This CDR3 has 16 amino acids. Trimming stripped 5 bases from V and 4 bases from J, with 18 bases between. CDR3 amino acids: CASSKVGVEFYNEQFF. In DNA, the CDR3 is TGTGCCAGCAGTAAAGTTGGGGTGGAGTTTTACAATGAGCAGTTCTTC.

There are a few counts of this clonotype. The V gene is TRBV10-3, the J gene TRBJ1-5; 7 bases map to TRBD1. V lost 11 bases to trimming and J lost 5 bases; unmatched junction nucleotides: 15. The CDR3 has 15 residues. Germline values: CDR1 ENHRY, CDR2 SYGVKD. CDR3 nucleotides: TGTGCCGTCATTATAACAGGGGAAGGGGATCAGCCCCAGCATTTT. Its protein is CAVIITGEGDQPQHF.